A single T cell receptor beta chain is shown here with its context. Produced via immunoSEQ multiplex PCR; TCRdb's table is partial and in-frame only. The data show over 750 clones, about 81% seen once. The CDR3 is made up of 13 amino acids. The germline V gene has CDR1 MNHEY and CDR2 SMNVEV (reference sequence). V was clipped by 4 bases and J by 0 bases; unmatched bases: 0. This specimen belongs to a study of regulatory and conventional T cells in RAG deficiency. The sample consisted of CD8+ T cells sorted from blood. The chain recombines TRBV27 with TRBJ2-7, with 7 nucleotides matching TRBD2. The TCR comes from a human donor with RAG deficiency presenting as severe combined immunodeficiency. CDR3 bases: TGTGCCAGCAGTTGGGGGGGCTCCTACGAGCAGTACTTC. Translation gives CASSWGGSYEQYF.